These 8 T cell receptor beta chains originate from one sample sequenced in a study of blood T cell repertoires in COVID-19. Profiled with immunoSEQ multiplex PCR; TCRdb holds only in-frame clones, not every one. The sample consists of roughly 360,000 clones, 70% to 90% of them appearing once. The specimen sequenced was PBMCs or T cells enriched from blood (not recorded which). Receptors were obtained from a young man who had recovered from COVID-19.

The V and J genes are TRBV18 and TRBJ1-1; weak D call: TRBD1 (6 bases). V lost 3 bases to trimming and J lost 5 bases, with 10 bases between them. The CDR3 contains 13 residues. Germline lookup yields CDR1 KGHSH and CDR2 LQKENI. The chain's CDR3 is CASSPPTGTEAFF. Written as DNA, the CDR3 is TGTGCCAGCTCACCGCCCACAGGGACTGAAGCTTTCTTT.

The chain is built from TRBV10-3 and TRBJ1-1; D call uncertain. CDR3 length: 14 amino acids. V was clipped by 3 bases and J by 4 bases, with 12 bases between them. Germline assignment: CDR1 ENHRY and CDR2 SYGVKD. CDR3 loop: CAISDPKVTTEAFF. In DNA form, the CDR3 reads TGTGCCATCAGTGACCCTAAAGTAACCACTGAAGCTTTCTTT.

The rearrangement links TRBV9 to TRBJ1-5, with 9 positions matching TRBD1. The CDR3 has 15 amino acids. Germline values: CDR1 SGDLS, CDR2 YYNGEE. V dropped 4 bases and J dropped 7; count of bases not matched to a gene: 9. The CDR3 here is CASSTTWDRVQPQHF. The CDR3 DNA is TGTGCCAGCAGCACGACCTGGGACAGGGTCCAGCCCCAGCATTTT.

The V and J genes are TRBV6-2 or TRBV6-3 and TRBJ1-2; possibly TRBD1 for D (5 bases). Trimming pared 5 bases from V and 7 bases from J, leaving 14 bases between. CDR3 length equals 13 residues. The germline V gene encodes CDR1 MNHEY and CDR2 SVGEGT. The CDR3 here is CASSPQGSGGYTF. CDR3 nucleotides: TGTGCCAGCAGTCCCCAGGGCAGTGGTGGCTACACCTTC.

The CDR3 DNA reads TGCAGTGCTAGTTGGTTGGCGAACACTGAAGCTTTCTTT. This translates into CSASWLANTEAFF. The J gene is TRBJ1-1, the V gene TRBV20-1; no clear D. V shed 3 bases and J shed 1 base, with 9 bases lying between them. CDR1 and CDR2 from the germline V gene are DFQATT and SNEGSKA (reference sequence). The CDR3 consists of 13 residues.

V usage is TRBV6-1 and J usage is TRBJ1-1, with D tentatively TRBD1 (5 bases). Trimming pared 2 bases from V and 3 bases from J, leaving 10 bases between. CDR1 is MNHNS and CDR2 is SASEGT in the germline V gene. This CDR3 is built from 14 residues. Here the CDR3 DNA reads TGTGCCAGCAGTGAACAGGGTCGGTACACTGAAGCTTTCTTT. Encoded protein: CASSEQGRYTEAFF.

The chain joins TRBV10-1 to TRBJ1-1; TRBD1 matches at 9 bases. CDR1 is WNHNN, CDR2 SYGVQD, per germline (reference sequence). CDR3 size: 14 residues. V shed 9 bases and J 1 base; nucleotides not matched to a gene: 6. The CDR3 here is CARGTGRENTEAFF. In DNA form, the CDR3 reads TGCGCCAGGGGGACAGGGAGGGAGAACACTGAAGCTTTCTTT.

The chain uses TRBV7-6 and TRBJ2-7, with 10 positions matching TRBD2. Germline CDR1 and CDR2: SGHVS and FNYEAQ. This CDR3 spans 16 amino acids. V lost 2 bases to trimming and J lost 0 bases; unmatched junction nucleotides: 4. The CDR3 region has the DNA TGTGCCAGCAGCTTAACTAGCGGGGTTAGCTCCTACGAGCAGTACTTC. Its translation is CASSLTSGVSSYEQYF.